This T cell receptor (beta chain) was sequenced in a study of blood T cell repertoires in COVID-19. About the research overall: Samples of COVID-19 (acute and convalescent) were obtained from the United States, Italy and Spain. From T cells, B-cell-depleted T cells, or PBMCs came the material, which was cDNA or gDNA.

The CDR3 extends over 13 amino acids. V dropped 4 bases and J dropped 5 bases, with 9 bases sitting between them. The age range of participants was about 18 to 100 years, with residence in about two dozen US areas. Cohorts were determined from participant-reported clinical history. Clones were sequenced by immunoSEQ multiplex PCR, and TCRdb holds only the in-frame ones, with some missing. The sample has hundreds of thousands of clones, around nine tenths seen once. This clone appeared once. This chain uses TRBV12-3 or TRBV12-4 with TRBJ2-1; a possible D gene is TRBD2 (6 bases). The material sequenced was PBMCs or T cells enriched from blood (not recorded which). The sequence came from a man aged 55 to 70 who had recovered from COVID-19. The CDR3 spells CASSSSGDNEQFF. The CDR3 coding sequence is TGTGCCAGCAGTTCCTCGGGGGACAATGAGCAGTTCTTC.